The source of this T cell receptor (beta chain) is a study of cytomegalovirus exposure and HLA in healthy donors. The CDR3 extends over 13 amino acids. Per the germline V gene, CDR1 is MNHNY and CDR2 is SVGAGI (reference sequence). The germline V and J ends were trimmed by 9 bases and 2 bases, with 11 bases remaining between them. Only in-frame clones appear in the TCRdb table, and some are missing; sequencing was by immunoSEQ multiplex PCR. The data contain approximately 200,000 clones, around nine tenths of them singletons. Study conclusions and caveats: Under in vitro conditions, three CMV-associated chains were confirmed as specific for CMV antigens. TCR beta chains numbering some 150 were designated cytomegalovirus-associated. The majority of TCR sequences were rare, yet some public TCRs appeared in many donors. Subsequent analysis revealed that first-cohort TCR clusters tended to co-occur in the 90 to 150 validation repertoires.

A single count supports this clone. Its antigen is not identified. The origin of this receptor is a woman aged 18-29 years in good health and CMV-seronegative. The source material was PBMCs. The chain recombines TRBV6-6 with TRBJ2-1; D perhaps matches TRBD1 (5 bases). The CDR3 DNA reads TGTGCCAGTCGGACACCGCCCTACAATGAGCAGTTCTTC. Protein: CASRTPPYNEQFF.